This T cell receptor (beta chain) was sequenced during a study of blood T cells in healthy people across ages (dated by TCRdb to the mid-2010s). Notes on the research overall: Template switching captured roughly one uniquely barcoded TCR beta cDNA molecule per two T cells in model experiments. Using deep sequencing normalized with unique cDNA molecular identifiers, the study measured how TCR beta repertoire diversity changes with age. Donors were grouped into four age groups: young (average approximately 16 years), middle-aged (39), aged (about 59) and long-lived (about 89). Donors of different ages were randomly distributed across sequencing lanes to avoid experimental bias. The study analyzed two additional independent replicas of 1 million unique cDNA reads from the same blood draw for two donors, one aged 18 to 30 and one aged 80 or older. Study-level results and caveats: Estimates of total diversity based on one million sequenced T cells were considered lower bounds and underestimates. Observed TCR beta diversity per million T cells fell roughly linearly with age, and a significant reduction was already apparent by age roughly 40. Observed TCR beta diversity correlated strongly with the percentage of naive T cells measured by flow cytometry. The long-lived group showed more naive CD4+ T cells, fewer expanded clones and increased TCR diversity than the aged group, suggesting age selection. Since profiling was done on bulk unsorted PBMCs, naive and antigen-experienced compartments could not be conclusively compared. Donor CMV infection status was unknown, potentially confounding age-related changes in expanded clonotypes.

The donors were about 40 Caucasian individuals from Russia, aged about 6 to 100 years, who were systemically healthy. Approximately 9.7 milliliters of peripheral blood were drawn from each donor into EDTA-treated Vacutainer tubes. PBMCs were isolated by Ficoll-Paque density-gradient centrifugation, with at least 7 million obtained per sample. Trizol reagent was used to extract total RNA from the PBMCs, yielding at least 5 micrograms per sample. For every donor, an aliquot of PBMCs went through flow cytometry to measure the percentages of naive CD45RAhigh/CD27high T cells. Libraries were made using 5' RACE. The instrument was an Illumina HiSeq 2500. A second PCR of about 6 to 11 cycles was run with a J-beta primer mix and a sample-barcoded 5' primer. A template-switch 5' adaptor carrying 12 random nucleotides introduced a unique molecular identifier onto each TCR beta cDNA molecule. Each sample yielded at least 2.5 million CDR3-containing paired-end reads. All of the RNA was converted into first-strand cDNA using the Mint cDNA synthesis kit, with a TRBC-specific oligonucleotide serving as the primer. After uracil-DNA glycosylase treatment, a first 18-cycle PCR used universal primers M1SS and BC2_uni_R on all cDNA. The original methods were these. For normalization, 1 million high-quality reads were randomly selected from each sample, with every read carrying a distinct molecular identifier. Instead of being binned into consensus sequences, reads that shared molecular identifiers were thrown out. MiTCR, with a Q25 quality threshold and the strictest error-elimination algorithm, was used for CDR3 identification, clonotype clustering and error correction. A nonparametric unseen species model with Euler transformation was used to estimate lower-bound total TCR beta diversity. Starting from the raw public reads, TCRdb applied fastp trimming at Q25, assembled clones with MiXCR and retained in-frame beta chains. Entries that share a CDR3 protein sequence are merged under the most common genes and DNA. TCRdb's processing, not the study's, gives the V and J calls here. The sample includes hundreds of thousands of distinct CDR3 sequences, with around 48% observed a single time. Jointly, the top ten make up around 32% of the sample.

As for this clonotype: It lacks a known antigen. No base quality values were provided; no much bigger clone lies one nucleotide off.

The germline V end is reduced by 8 bases and the J end by 4 bases; junction bases left unmatched: 7. The CDR3 holds 14 amino acids from the cysteine to the phenylalanine. The read is trimmed to its CDR3 DNA, 42 bases read in frame from base 1. CDR1 and CDR2 are read off the germline V gene as MDHEN and SYDVKM. The receptor's source is a woman in her fifties or sixties in good health. The V gene is TRBV28 and the J gene is TRBJ2-7, and 11 bases in between align with TRBD1. The sequenced sample was blood. DNA sequence: TGTGCCAGCGAACTCCGGGACAGGGGGTACGAGCAGTACTTC. The translation is CASELRDRGYEQYF.